Detailed here is one T cell receptor beta chain. This sample stems from a study of blood T cell repertoires in COVID-19. Study-wide context: Acute and convalescent COVID-19 samples came from the United States, Italy and Spain. PBMCs, B-cell-depleted T cells, or T cells provided the cDNA or gDNA that made up the material.

CDR1 GTSNPN and CDR2 SVGIG come from the germline V gene (reference sequence). V was shortened by 1 base and J by 5 bases, with 12 bases between the two germline ends. There are 13 residues in the CDR3. In the original processing: Researchers report that nucleated cell counts were estimated from reference gene primer amplification. The data were produced by immunoSEQ multiplex PCR, yet TCRdb's version contains in-frame clones alone and is incomplete. V and J calls and clone size are those listed in that table; D and trimming were worked out from the DNA. Seen here are about 160,000 clones, 80% to 95% observed once, and the top ten hold about 5.3%. Seattle patients were enrolled during active infection and followed longitudinally.

J is TRBJ2-7 and V is TRBV30; tentative D call: TRBD1 (6 bases). Sequencing was performed on peripheral blood. The receptor was derived from a man between 25 and 39 years old with COVID-19, enrolled during active disease. The CDR3 region is CAWSGTVRHEQYF. The CDR3 DNA follows: TGTGCCTGGAGTGGGACAGTTCGCCACGAGCAGTACTTC.